The clone carrying this TCR beta chain showed up many times. This entry belongs to a study of T-cell reconstitution after alpha-beta-depleted transplantation in children. The CDR3 is 13 amino acids. V lost 4 bases and J 2 bases, leaving 9 bases between the germline ends. The TCRbeta library was prepared with unique molecular identifiers. TCRdb fed the PCR reads into MiXCR, producing one record per CDR3 protein. This sample has 120,000 to 150,000 distinct CDR3 sequences, with 8.8% found just once. J is TRBJ2-7 and V is TRBV12-3 or TRBV12-4; D possibly uses TRBD1 or TRBD2 (5 bases each). The sample in question was PBMCs, mostly from graft donor cells, obtained 180 days after TCRalphabeta/CD19-depleted stem cell transplant. This TCR was recovered from a female patient aged 2-9 years who had a stem cell transplant for congenital amegakaryocytic thrombocytopenia, so the T cells may come from the graft donor. CDR3 region: CASSWDGAYEQYF. As DNA, the CDR3 is TGTGCCAGCAGTTGGGACGGAGCCTACGAGCAGTACTTC.